A selection of T cell receptor beta chains follows, all from one sample in a study of cytomegalovirus exposure and HLA in healthy donors. TCRdb keeps only in-frame clones here, not all; method: immunoSEQ multiplex PCR. Of about 140,000 clones in the sample, about 80% were seen once. Sequenced: PBMCs. The source of these receptors is a male donor in good health and CMV-seropositive. CDR3s include the opening cysteine and the closing phenylalanine or tryptophan. Clone sizes are given selectively: once, few, many, or a class where the clone is expanded.

TRBV7-7 NA CASSLAFHSGELFF
TRBV5-1 NA CASSKRTGYPSVYGYTF
TRBV6-4 few CASSDTWGETFF
TRBV6-1 NA CASRHEDSEAFF
TRBV7-9 NA CASSLGLHRGSYEQYF
TRBV2 NA CASAGLAGGDTQYF
TRBV6-1 once CASSVGRTSNQPQHF
TRBV14 NA CASSPHMNTEAFF
TRBV9 once CASSDRRGLAGMGEQFF
TRBV19 NA CASSIAQTNTGELFF
TRBV19 once CASSPGTGEEGYGYTF
TRBV6-5 NA CASSYSGGGLQYF
TRBV6-5 NA CASSGLGVSSYEQYF
TRBV30 NA CAWSHNRATEAFF
TRBV29-1 NA CSVEDYGYTF
TRBV7-9 once CASSLQGAGTEAFF
TRBV9 NA CASSDLAGASGELFF
TRBV29-1 few CSVEGVAGGWGETQYF
TRBV11-3 NA CASSLDQQDTQYF
TRBV4-1 NA CASSQDRARVGYGYTF
TRBV18 NA CASSPPGAYEQYF
TRBV4-3 NA CASSQAYPQENSGNTIYF
TRBV21-1 NA CASSFDGAYEQYF
TRBV27 NA CASSLGQATEQYF
TRBV6-1 NA CASSDPVSPGGYGYTF
TRBV9 few CASSVARTGGGRLFF
TRBV18 few CASSPRRNEKLFF
TRBV7-9 NA CASSYGEGLLVGYTF
TRBV19 once CASSFPRVGQNTGELFF
TRBV14 NA CASRLRGEQFF
TRBV5-6 once CASSLNRVEQFF
TRBV7-9 NA CASSFGTGGFQNNQPQHF
TRBV11-2 NA CASSLGSGISYNEQFF
TRBV5-6 NA CASSLGASGGVPYEQYF
TRBV7-3 NA CASSFSPAGGYEQYF
TRBV7-2 once CASSLGTGRGYGYTF
TRBV19 once CASSIEGNTEAFF